This T cell receptor beta chain originates from a study of blood T cells in healthy people across ages. The germline V gene encodes CDR1 SQVTM and CDR2 ANQGSEA. The CDR3 covers 16 residues. Primed by a sample-barcoded 5' primer and a J-beta primer mix, a second PCR proceeded for 7 to 11 cycles. TCRdb re-called the 5' RACE reads with MiXCR, one entry per CDR3 protein. The sample lists roughly 1 million distinct CDR3 sequences; about 23% were seen once. These sequences were also reported in another study, on T cells of mothers and their children.

The genes are TRBV29-1 and TRBJ2-5, with 9 bases that match TRBD2. The J call may be incorrect, as the DNA end agrees better with TRBJ2-1. The sequencing sample was made of blood. This sequence was found in a girl aged 2-10 years in good health. CDR3 nucleotides: TGCAGCGTGGACCCATATGGTAGCGGGAGTTGGAATGAGCAGTTCTTC. Its protein is CSVDPYGSGSWNEQFF.